These 22 T cell receptor beta chains originate from one sample sequenced in a study of shared clonotypes between healthy human individuals. Repertoires were generated with immunoSEQ multiplex PCR, while TCRdb's copy carries only in-frame clones and drops some. This sample has 2,500,000 or so clones, with around 90% found just once. Sequencing was done on a sample of naive CD4+ T cells from PBMCs. Subset meaning: CD45RA+ positively selected. The receptors stem from a man younger than 30 in good health. Some clones in this sample may be carry-over from other donors' samples.

A word on this clone: Other DNA sequences in this sample translate to the same CDR3. V is TRBV5-1 and J is TRBJ1-1; the D is unclear. The CDR3 has 13 residues. Germline V gene sequence: CDR1 SGHRS, CDR2 YFSETQ. Deletions cut 3 bases from V and 0 bases from J, with 6 bases between. CDR3 amino acids: CASSSELNTEAFF. The DNA of the CDR3 is TGCGCCAGCAGCTCAGAACTGAACACTGAAGCTTTCTTT.

CDR3 region: CAISDSGTGIINYGYTF. DNA for the CDR3: TGTGCCATCAGTGATTCGGGGACAGGGATCATTAACTATGGCTACACCTTC. This chain uses TRBV10-3 with TRBJ1-2; 9 bases align to TRBD1. Trimming at V came to 3 bases and at J to 1 base, leaving 9 bases not matched to a gene. Per the germline V gene, CDR1 is ENHRY and CDR2 is SYGVKD. CDR3 length: 17 residues.

This clone is a singleton in its sample. The genes are TRBV5-1 and TRBJ2-1; TRBD1 agrees at 9 bases. With V trimmed by 4 bases and J by 3 bases, 5 bases remained unmatched. The CDR3 totals 15 residues. Per germline, CDR1 SGHRS and CDR2 YFSETQ. This CDR3 is CASSPQGAGYNEQFF. The CDR3 DNA is TGCGCCAGCAGCCCACAGGGGGCGGGCTACAATGAGCAGTTCTTC.

In this sample, this clone turned up once. The J gene is TRBJ2-1, the V gene TRBV28, with D possibly being TRBD1 (5 bases). CDR3 length: 13 amino acids. CDR1 and CDR2 from the germline V gene are MDHEN and SYDVKM. Between the trimmed V and J ends, which lost 2 bases and 13 bases, there was a span of 15 bases. Written as DNA, the CDR3 is TGTGCCAGCAGTTTACAGGGCACATTATATCAGTTCTTC. Its protein is CASSLQGTLYQFF.

This clone has just one count. The rearrangement uses TRBV28 and TRBJ1-5; D not resolved. CDR1 is MDHEN, CDR2 SYDVKM, per germline. V was clipped by 6 bases and J by 6 bases, with 18 bases between them. CDR3 length: 15 residues. CDR3 coding DNA: TGTGCCAGCAGCCGATCACCCTGGCAAGGTCAGCCCCAGCATTTT. It is translated as CASSRSPWQGQPQHF.

This clone has a single count. CDR3 coding DNA: TGTGCCAGCAGCTTAGCGCCAGGGTTGGGGCAGCCCCAGCATTTT. Translated: CASSLAPGLGQPQHF. The chain recombines TRBV7-2 with TRBJ1-5, with D possibly matching TRBD1 (5 bases). This CDR3 is 15 amino acids long. Looked up from germline, CDR1 is SGHTA and CDR2 is FQGNSA. Trimming took 0 bases from V and 7 from J, leaving 13 bases between them.

The chain is built from TRBV7-2 and TRBJ2-4, with 10 bases lining up with TRBD2. From germline, CDR1 is SGHTA and CDR2 FQGNSA. This CDR3 contains 16 residues. J was trimmed by 7 bases and V by 4 bases; bases with no gene match: 10. Here the CDR3 reads CASSSWVAGGGNIQYF. DNA of the CDR3: TGTGCCAGCAGCTCCTGGGTAGCGGGAGGAGGGAACATTCAGTACTTC.

This chain links TRBV5-6 with TRBJ2-6; D not resolved. With 5 bases removed from V and 0 bases from J, the gap between germline ends came to 9 bases. This CDR3 is built from 15 residues. Germline V CDR1 and CDR2: SGHDT, YYEEEE. CDR3 sequence (DNA): TGTGCCAGCAGAATCCGGTCCTCTGGGGCCAACGTCCTGACTTTC. It encodes CASRIRSSGANVLTF.

The J gene is TRBJ2-6, the V gene TRBV12-1; TRBD2, the table's D call, was not compared with the DNA. TRBV12-1 is deemed a pseudogene. CDR3 length: 18 amino acids. CDR3 in DNA: TGTGCCAGCGCTCGGAGGGGTCCCCGGAGCTCTGGGGCCAACGTCCTGACTTTC. Translated, it gives CASARRGPRSSGANVLTF.

In DNA, the CDR3 is TGCGCCAGCAGCTTGGCCCCAGGAGAAGCCGGGGAGCTGTTTTTT. Protein product: CASSLAPGEAGELFF. The chain is built from TRBV5-1 and TRBJ2-2; the D is unclear. Per germline, CDR1 SGHRS and CDR2 YFSETQ. The V end was cut by 0 bases, the J end by 6 bases, with 12 bases between. The CDR3 loop spans 15 amino acids.

The chain is built from TRBV7-2 and TRBJ1-2; D remains ambiguous. Looked up from germline, CDR1 is SGHTA and CDR2 is FQGNSA. The V gene lost 3 bases and the J gene lost 11 bases, with 13 bases spanning the gap. This CDR3 region has 12 residues. CDR3: CASSFHGEGYTF. In DNA form, the CDR3 reads TGTGCCAGCAGCTTCCACGGAGAAGGATACACCTTC.

The CDR3 DNA is TGCGCCAGCAGCTTGGTAGAACAGGGCCGAGGGAACACTGAAGCTTTCTTT. This translates into CASSLVEQGRGNTEAFF. This rearrangement joins TRBV5-1 to TRBJ1-1; D possibly corresponds to TRBD1 (6 bases). CDR3 size: 17 residues. CDR1 and CDR2 from the germline V gene are SGHRS and YFSETQ. The V gene lost 0 bases and the J gene lost 1 base, with 16 bases spanning the gap.

This chain links TRBV19 with TRBJ2-2; no clear D gene. CDR3 length: 14 amino acids. Germline values: CDR1 LNHDA, CDR2 SQIVND (reference sequence). Trimming stripped 1 base from V and 2 bases from J, with 5 bases between. The CDR3 is CASSIVLNTGELFF. CDR3 DNA: TGTGCCAGTAGTATAGTACTTAACACCGGGGAGCTGTTTTTT.

The chain links TRBV7-8 to TRBJ2-2, with a tentative D call TRBD1 (6 bases). This CDR3 comprises 14 residues. The V and J ends lost 7 bases and 5 bases respectively, with 14 bases between them. Germline CDR1 is SGHVS and CDR2 is FQNEAQ. CDR3 sequence reads: CASTSRTATGELFF. The CDR3 region has the DNA TGTGCCAGCACCTCCAGGACAGCTACCGGGGAGCTGTTTTTT.

In regard to this clone: The identical CDR3 is also encoded by other nucleotide sequences in the sample. The V gene is TRBV18, the J gene TRBJ1-1, with D possibly TRBD1 on 5 matching bases. The CDR3 contains 13 residues. Trimming pared 6 bases from V and 5 bases from J, leaving 13 bases between. Germline V gene lookup returns CDR1 KGHSH and CDR2 LQKENI. CDR3 coding DNA: TGTGCCAGCTCCCCTCCCGGGGGGACTGAAGCTTTCTTT. The encoded protein is CASSPPGGTEAFF.

V is TRBV19 and J is TRBJ2-1; either TRBD1 or TRBD2 may supply D (5 bases each). The V gene lost 3 bases and the J gene lost 3 bases, with 15 bases spanning the gap. In germline, CDR1 is LNHDA, CDR2 SQIVND (reference sequence). The CDR3 is 16 residues long. The CDR3 protein is CASSIGPGAGYNEQFF. CDR3 bases: TGTGCCAGTAGTATTGGTCCCGGGGCGGGCTACAATGAGCAGTTCTTC.

The chain carries TRBV2 and TRBJ2-5; either TRBD1 or TRBD2 may supply D (6 bases each). The CDR3 consists of 13 residues. The germline gives CDR1 SNHLY, CDR2 FYNNEI. V lost 4 bases to trimming and J lost 5 bases, with 11 bases between them. DNA for the CDR3: TGTGCCAGCAGTGGGTGGAGGGGGGAGACCCAGTACTTC. Amino acid sequence: CASSGWRGETQYF.

Here the CDR3 reads CASSATRQSGELFF. The CDR3 DNA reads as TGTGCCAGCAGCGCGACCCGACAGTCCGGGGAGCTGTTTTTT. V usage is TRBV9 and J usage is TRBJ2-2, with D maybe TRBD1 (5 bases). This CDR3 contains 14 residues. V lost 3 bases and J 6 bases, leaving 12 bases between the germline ends. From germline, CDR1 is SGDLS and CDR2 YYNGEE.

CDR3 loop: CASSPPYRIYATNEKLFF. The DNA of the CDR3 is TGTGCCAGCAGTCCTCCCTACAGGATATATGCAACTAATGAAAAACTGTTTTTT. This chain connects TRBV28 to TRBJ1-4, with TRBD1 as a possible D gene (5 bases). V dropped 5 bases and J dropped 0 bases, with 19 bases sitting between them. In germline, CDR1 is MDHEN, CDR2 SYDVKM. The length of the CDR3 is 18 residues.

This sequence joins TRBV7-8 and TRBJ2-1; 13 bases fit TRBD2. CDR1 and CDR2 from the germline V gene are SGHVS and FQNEAQ. V gave up 3 bases and J gave up 4 bases; unmatched junction bases: 18. The CDR3 spans 21 residues. This CDR3 is CASSLKFTSGRAGHRYNEQFF. CDR3 nucleotides: TGTGCCAGCAGCTTGAAATTTACTAGCGGGAGGGCAGGCCATCGTTACAATGAGCAGTTCTTC.

The chain has TRBV18 and TRBJ2-7, with D tentatively TRBD2 (5 bases). The CDR3 consists of 14 residues. The ends were cut back, 1 base at V and 3 bases at J, with 10 bases in the middle. CDR1 KGHSH and CDR2 LQKENI come from the germline V gene. CDR3 nucleotide sequence: TGTGCCAGCTCACCACGTCCGGGGTTCTACGAGCAGTACTTC. It translates to CASSPRPGFYEQYF.

The V and J genes are TRBV7-8 and TRBJ1-4; TRBD1 agrees at 9 bases. The CDR3 contains 15 residues. The V gene end was trimmed by 6 bases and the J gene end by 8 bases; junction bases not matched to a gene: 10. Germline V gene sequence: CDR1 SGHVS, CDR2 FQNEAQ. The CDR3 protein is CASREATGGGEKLFF. The CDR3, as DNA: TGTGCCAGCAGGGAAGCGACAGGGGGAGGAGAAAAACTGTTTTTT.